Following are 12 T cell receptor beta chains from one sample sequenced in a study of shared clonotypes between healthy human individuals. Sequenced by immunoSEQ multiplex PCR; TCRdb stores in-frame clones only, minus some. The sample includes roughly 700,000 clones, under 80% of them seen just once. The sequenced sample consisted of memory CD4+ T cells sorted from blood. Sample subset: CD45RA-negative fraction. The source of these receptors is a young woman in good health.

This rearrangement joins TRBV2 to TRBJ1-4; D is uncertain. Germline loops: CDR1 SNHLY, CDR2 FYNNEI. V lost 1 base and J lost 8, with 14 bases in between. There are 15 residues in the CDR3. The CDR3 sequence is CASSEEGSPLEKLFF. The CDR3 region has the DNA TGTGCCAGCAGTGAAGAGGGCAGTCCGTTGGAAAAACTGTTTTTT.

The chain joins TRBV2 to TRBJ2-1, with D maybe TRBD1 (5 bases). Trimming took 4 bases from V and 10 from J, leaving 14 bases between them. This CDR3 has 13 amino acids. Germline CDR1 and CDR2: SNHLY and FYNNEI. This CDR3 is CASSAEWTPEQFF. As DNA, the CDR3 is TGTGCCAGCAGTGCGGAGTGGACACCGGAGCAGTTCTTC.

The chain couples TRBV30 to TRBJ1-2; D is undetermined. Germline V gives CDR1 GTSNPN, CDR2 SVGIG (reference sequence). The CDR3 sequence is 12 residues long. V dropped 1 base and J dropped 12 bases, with 15 bases sitting between them. The CDR3 region is CAWSEGRPGDTF. The CDR3 DNA reads as TGTGCCTGGAGTGAGGGCAGGCCAGGAGACACCTTC.

This chain links TRBV2 with TRBJ2-5; weak D call: TRBD1 (5 bases). Trimming stripped 8 bases from V and 1 base from J, with 14 bases between. Germline V CDR1 and CDR2: SNHLY, FYNNEI. The CDR3 is 14 amino acids. The CDR3 loop reads CASSQMQGQETQYF. The CDR3 coding sequence is TGTGCCAGCTCTCAGATGCAGGGCCAAGAGACCCAGTACTTC.

This clone came up a few times. The J gene is TRBJ1-4, the V gene TRBV7-9; 10 bases are shared with TRBD1. The length of the CDR3 is 15 residues. With 5 bases clipped from V and 7 bases from J, the junction kept 7 bases outside the gene matches. Germline V gives CDR1 SEHNR, CDR2 FQNEAQ (reference sequence). CDR3 sequence: CASSAPGQGSEKLFF. CDR3 sequence (DNA): TGTGCCAGCAGCGCCCCGGGACAGGGGAGTGAAAAACTGTTTTTT. The full variable domain, its missing parts supplied by reference TRBV7-9 and TRBJ1-4, is DTGVSQNPRHKITKRGQNVTFRCDPISEHNRLYWYRQTLGQGPEFLTYFQNEAQLEKSRLLSDRFSAERPKGSFSTLEIQRTEQGDSAMYLCASSAPGQGSEKLFFGSGTQLSVL.

J is TRBJ1-5 and V is TRBV2; no definite D call. V dropped 7 bases and J dropped 4 bases, with 17 bases sitting between them. The CDR3 covers 15 residues. The germline V gene has CDR1 SNHLY and CDR2 FYNNEI. The CDR3, as DNA: TGTGCCAGCACCGAGGGCCTCTCGGAGAATCAGCCCCAGCATTTT. Translation gives CASTEGLSENQPQHF.

The gene calls are TRBV14 and TRBJ2-1; the match to TRBD2 covers 10 bases. Germline CDR1 and CDR2: SGHDN and FVKESK. The CDR3 has 15 amino acids. V shed 3 bases, J shed 6 bases, and the junction held 5 bases outside the gene matches. As DNA, the CDR3 is TGTGCCAGCAGCCAGCCGGGACTAGCGATCAATGAGCAGTTCTTC. This sequence encodes CASSQPGLAINEQFF. Filled out from reference TRBV14 and TRBJ2-1, the complete variable domain reads EAGVTQFPSHSVIEKGQTVTLRCDPISGHDNLYWYRRVMGKEIKFLLHFVKESKQDESGMPNNRFLAERTGGTYSTLKVQPAELEDSGVYFCASSQPGLAINEQFFGPGTRLTVL.

This clone was observed a handful of times. This chain uses TRBV7-9 with TRBJ2-6; D is perhaps TRBD1 (6 bases). Looked up from germline, CDR1 is SEHNR and CDR2 is FQNEAQ (reference sequence). V was shortened by 3 bases and J by 2 bases, with 14 bases between the two germline ends. The CDR3 has 17 amino acids. For the CDR3, the DNA is TGTGCCAGCAGCTTGTATAGGGGGTGGCCTGGGGCCAACGTCCTGACTTTC. This gives the protein CASSLYRGWPGANVLTF.

This clone occurred a few times. This rearrangement joins TRBV30 to TRBJ1-2; 9 nucleotides align to TRBD1. In germline, CDR1 is GTSNPN, CDR2 SVGIG (reference sequence). This CDR3 is 12 amino acids long. V lost 5 bases to trimming and J lost 2 bases; unmatched junction nucleotides: 0. DNA for the CDR3: TGTGCCTGGGGACAGGGGAACTATGGCTACACCTTC. Amino acid sequence: CAWGQGNYGYTF.

The rearrangement uses TRBV28 and TRBJ2-6; D is possibly TRBD2 (6 bases). The length of the CDR3 is 18 residues. With 7 bases removed from V and 0 bases from J, the gap between germline ends came to 19 bases. From germline, CDR1 is MDHEN and CDR2 SYDVKM. DNA for the CDR3: TGTGCCAGCAACACTGGGGCGGGGTCATACTCTGGGGCCAACGTCCTGACTTTC. Its translation: CASNTGAGSYSGANVLTF.

V and J are TRBV13 and TRBJ2-1, with D unclear. The CDR3 spans 11 residues. V was shortened by 2 bases and J by 10 bases, with 6 bases between the two germline ends. CDR1 is PRHDT and CDR2 is FYEKMQ in the germline V gene (reference sequence). CDR3 protein: CASSLRWEQFF. In DNA, the CDR3 is TGTGCCAGCAGCTTAAGGTGGGAGCAGTTCTTC.

This clone showed up just once. This chain joins TRBV19 and TRBJ2-7; D may correspond to TRBD1 or TRBD2 (5 bases each). Per germline, CDR1 LNHDA and CDR2 SQIVND (reference sequence). The CDR3 contains 15 residues. With 10 bases removed from V and 2 bases from J, the gap between germline ends came to 21 bases. CDR3 sequence: CANPSPGRIAYEQYF. Written as DNA, the CDR3 is TGTGCCAACCCTTCCCCGGGACGGATAGCCTACGAGCAGTACTTC.